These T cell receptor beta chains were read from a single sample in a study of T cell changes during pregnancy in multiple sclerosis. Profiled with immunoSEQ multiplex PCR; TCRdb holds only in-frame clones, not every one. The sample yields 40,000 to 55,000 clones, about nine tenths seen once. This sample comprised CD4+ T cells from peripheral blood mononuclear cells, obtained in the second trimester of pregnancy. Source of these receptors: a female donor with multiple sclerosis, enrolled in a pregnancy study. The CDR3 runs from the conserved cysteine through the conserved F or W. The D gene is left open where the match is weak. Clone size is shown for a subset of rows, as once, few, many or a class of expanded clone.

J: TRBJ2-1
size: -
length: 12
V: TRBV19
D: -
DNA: TGTGCCAGTAACGGACTTTTCAATGAGCAGTTCTTC
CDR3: CASNGLFNEQFF

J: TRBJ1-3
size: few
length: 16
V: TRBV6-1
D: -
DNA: TGTGCCAGCAGTGAAGATCCGGAGACCTCTGGAAACACCATATATTTT
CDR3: CASSEDPETSGNTIYF

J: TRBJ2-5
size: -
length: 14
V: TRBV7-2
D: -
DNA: TGTGCCAGCAGTAAGGGGGGGTTTAGAGAGACCCAGTACTTC
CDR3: CASSKGGFRETQYF

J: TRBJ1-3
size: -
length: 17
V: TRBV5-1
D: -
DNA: TGCGCCAGCAGCTTTAATCCCGGGGAGGTGTTTGAAAACACCATATATTTT
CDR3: CASSFNPGEVFENTIYF

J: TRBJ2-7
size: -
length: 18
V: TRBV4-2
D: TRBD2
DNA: TGTGCCAGCAGCCAAAGGGGGTCCGAGCGGGGGAGCTCCTACGAGCAGTACTTC
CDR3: CASSQRGSERGSSYEQYF

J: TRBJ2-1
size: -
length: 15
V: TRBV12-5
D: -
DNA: TGTGCTAGTGGTTTGGTTCCCAGCTCCTACAATGAGCAGTTCTTC
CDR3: CASGLVPSSYNEQFF

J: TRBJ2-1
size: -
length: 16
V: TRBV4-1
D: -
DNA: TGCGCCAGCAGCCAAGATACATATAACTCCTACAATGAGCAGTTCTTC
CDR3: CASSQDTYNSYNEQFF

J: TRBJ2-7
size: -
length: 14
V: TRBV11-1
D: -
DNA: TGTGCCAGCAGCTTAGGAGGAAGCTCCTACGAGCAGTACTTC
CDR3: CASSLGGSSYEQYF

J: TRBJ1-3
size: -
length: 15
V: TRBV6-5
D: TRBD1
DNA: TGTGCCAGCAGTTGGTCAGGGGGCAACGGAAACACCATATATTTT
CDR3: CASSWSGGNGNTIYF

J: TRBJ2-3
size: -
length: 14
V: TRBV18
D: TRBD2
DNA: TGTGCCAGCTCACCAGGGACTAGTACAGATACGCAGTATTTT
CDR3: CASSPGTSTDTQYF

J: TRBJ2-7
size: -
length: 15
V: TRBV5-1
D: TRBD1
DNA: TGCGCCAGCAGCTTGCGACAGGGTGGGATCGGTGAGCAGTACTTC
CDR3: CASSLRQGGIGEQYF

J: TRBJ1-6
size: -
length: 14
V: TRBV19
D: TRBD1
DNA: TGTGCCAGTAGTTGGGACAGGGCCGAATCACCCCTCCACTTT
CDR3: CASSWDRAESPLHF

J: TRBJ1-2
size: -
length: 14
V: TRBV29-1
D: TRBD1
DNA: TGCAGCGTTGCTGGGACAGGGGTTCTCTATGGCTACACCTTC
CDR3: CSVAGTGVLYGYTF

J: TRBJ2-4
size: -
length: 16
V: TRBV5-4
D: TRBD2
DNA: TGTGCCAGCAGCTTGGGGGGGGGACTAGCCAAAAACATTCAGTACTTC
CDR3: CASSLGGGLAKNIQYF

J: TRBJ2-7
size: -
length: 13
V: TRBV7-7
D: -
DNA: TGTGCTAGCAGCTTAGCGCCAGGGCGCGAGCAGTACTTC
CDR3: CASSLAPGREQYF

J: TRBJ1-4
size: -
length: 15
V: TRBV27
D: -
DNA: TGTGCCAGCAGCACCCTAGGTGGCGGGAATGAAAAACTGTTTTTT
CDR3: CASSTLGGGNEKLFF

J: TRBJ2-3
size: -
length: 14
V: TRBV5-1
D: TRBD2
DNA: TGCGCCAGCAGCTTTGGGGGGGTCACAGATACGCAGTATTTT
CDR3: CASSFGGVTDTQYF

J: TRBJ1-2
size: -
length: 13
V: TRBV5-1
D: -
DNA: TGCGCCAGCTCGAGGGCCGTTCACTATGGCTACACCTTC
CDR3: CASSRAVHYGYTF

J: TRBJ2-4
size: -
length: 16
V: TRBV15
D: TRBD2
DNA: TGTGCCACCAGCGGAAGAGCGGGGATAGCCAAAAACATTCAGTACTTC
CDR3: CATSGRAGIAKNIQYF

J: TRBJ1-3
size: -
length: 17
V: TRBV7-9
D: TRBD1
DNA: TGTGCCAGCAGCTTTCTGACAGGGTTCTACTCTGGAAACACCATATATTTT
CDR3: CASSFLTGFYSGNTIYF

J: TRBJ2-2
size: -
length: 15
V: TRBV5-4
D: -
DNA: TGTGCCAGCAGCTTGGGGCAGGGGAACACCGGGGAGCTGTTTTTT
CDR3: CASSLGQGNTGELFF

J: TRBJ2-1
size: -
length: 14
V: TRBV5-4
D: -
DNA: TGTGCCAGCAGCGGCCGCGGGGTATACAATGAGCAGTTCTTC
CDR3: CASSGRGVYNEQFF

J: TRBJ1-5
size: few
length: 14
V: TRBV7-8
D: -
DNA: TGTGCCAGCAGCTTAGCCAGGGGAGAACAGCCCCAGCATTTT
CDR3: CASSLARGEQPQHF

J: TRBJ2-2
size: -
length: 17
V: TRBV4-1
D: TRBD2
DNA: TGCGCCAGCAGCCAGGGTAGCGGGGCATTGGCGACCGGGGAGCTGTTTTTT
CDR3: CASSQGSGALATGELFF

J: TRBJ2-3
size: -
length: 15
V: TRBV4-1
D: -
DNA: TGCGCCAGCAGCCCCTTTGCGGAGGGCACAGATACGCAGTATTTT
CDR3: CASSPFAEGTDTQYF

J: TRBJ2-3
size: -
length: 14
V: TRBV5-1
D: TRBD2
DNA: TGCGCCAGCAGCATGACTAGCGGAACAGATACGCAGTATTTT
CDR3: CASSMTSGTDTQYF

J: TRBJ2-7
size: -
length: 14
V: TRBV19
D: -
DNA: TGTGCCAGTAGTATCTCCCGGGGTGGCGGCGAGCAGTACTTC
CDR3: CASSISRGGGEQYF

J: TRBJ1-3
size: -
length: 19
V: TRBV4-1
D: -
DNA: TGCGCCAGCCCGCCCCGTCCCCGGGTAGGCCCTCAAAGTGGAGACACCATATATTTT
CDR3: CASPPRPRVGPQSGDTIYF

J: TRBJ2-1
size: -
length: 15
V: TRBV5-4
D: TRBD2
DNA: TGTGCCAGCAGCTTTCGGACTAGCGGCAACAATGAGCAGTTCTTC
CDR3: CASSFRTSGNNEQFF

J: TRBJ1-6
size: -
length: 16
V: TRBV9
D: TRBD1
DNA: TGTGCCAGCAGCGCGGCTCGGGACAGAAGTAATTCACCCCTCCACTTT
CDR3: CASSAARDRSNSPLHF

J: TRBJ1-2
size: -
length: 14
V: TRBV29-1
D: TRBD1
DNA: TGCAGCGTTGCTTTGGGACAGATGAACTGTGGCTACACCTTC
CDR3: CSVALGQMNCGYTF

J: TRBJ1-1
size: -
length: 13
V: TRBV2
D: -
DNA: TGTGCCAGCAGTGGGTATCGGGGCACTGAAGCTTTCTTT
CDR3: CASSGYRGTEAFF